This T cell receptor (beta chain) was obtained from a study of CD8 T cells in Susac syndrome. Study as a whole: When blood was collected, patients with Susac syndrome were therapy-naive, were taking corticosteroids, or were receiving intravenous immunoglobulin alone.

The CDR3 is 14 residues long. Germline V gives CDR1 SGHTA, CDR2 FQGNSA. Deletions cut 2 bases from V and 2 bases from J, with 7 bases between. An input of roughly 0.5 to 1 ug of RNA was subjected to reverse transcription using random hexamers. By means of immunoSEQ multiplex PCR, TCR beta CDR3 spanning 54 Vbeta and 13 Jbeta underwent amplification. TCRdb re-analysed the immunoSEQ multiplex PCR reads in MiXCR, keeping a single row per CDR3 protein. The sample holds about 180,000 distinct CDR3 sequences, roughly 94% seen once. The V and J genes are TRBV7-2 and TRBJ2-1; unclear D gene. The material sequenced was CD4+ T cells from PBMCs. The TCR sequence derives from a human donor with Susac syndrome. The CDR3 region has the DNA TGTGCCAGCAGCTTATCCCTTACCTACAATGAGCAGTTCTTC. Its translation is CASSLSLTYNEQFF. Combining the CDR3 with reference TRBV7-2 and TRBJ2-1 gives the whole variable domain GAGVSQSPSNKVTEKGKDVELRCDPISGHTALYWYRQSLGQGLEFLIYFQGNSAPDKSGLPSDRFSAERTGGSVSTLTIQRTQQEDSAVYLCASSLSLTYNEQFFGPGTRLTVL.